These 20 T cell receptor beta chains originate from one sample sequenced in a study of shared clonotypes between healthy human individuals. Some clones are missing from TCRdb's copy, which holds only in-frame ones; the method was immunoSEQ multiplex PCR. The sample records millions of clones, 85% to 95% being singletons. Sequencing was carried out using naive CD4+ T cells sorted from blood. The subset is: CD45RA+ positively selected. The receptors come from a man aged 18-30 years in good health.

The V and J genes are TRBV2 and TRBJ1-1, with no clear D. The CDR3 has 14 residues. V lost 5 bases to trimming and J lost 3 bases, with 13 bases between them. CDR1 and CDR2 (germline): SNHLY, FYNNEI. The CDR3 region is CASSWPGDYTEAFF. CDR3 DNA: TGTGCCAGCAGTTGGCCGGGAGATTACACTGAAGCTTTCTTT.

This clone was detected once. A read error may explain this, as a much larger clone is one base away. This same CDR3 is encoded by further DNA sequences in the sample. The chain's CDR3 is CASSVVSSGNTIYF. The DNA for the CDR3 is TGTGCCAGCAGCGTTGTGAGCTCTGGAAACACCATATATTTT. This chain joins TRBV9 and TRBJ1-3; D uncertain. V was pared by 2 bases and J by 0 bases, with 6 bases between. Looked up from germline, CDR1 is SGDLS and CDR2 is YYNGEE. The CDR3 is 14 amino acids.

The chain links TRBV4-1 to TRBJ1-5, with D maybe TRBD1 (6 bases). With 6 bases removed from V and 4 bases from J, the gap between germline ends came to 13 bases. Germline-derived CDR1 and CDR2 are MGHRA and YSYEKL. The CDR3 is 14 residues long. The DNA for the CDR3 is TGCGCCAGCAGACCGGCAGGGGAAAATCAGCCCCAGCATTTT. Translating it yields CASRPAGENQPQHF.

Details on this clone: This same CDR3 is encoded by further DNA sequences in the sample. The gene calls are TRBV2 and TRBJ2-3; D perhaps matches TRBD2 (5 bases). In germline, CDR1 is SNHLY, CDR2 FYNNEI. Trimming took 1 base from V and 2 from J, leaving 7 bases between them. The CDR3 contains 14 residues. In DNA, the CDR3 is TGTGCCAGCAGTGAAGGAGGGTTCACAGATACGCAGTATTTT. Encoded protein: CASSEGGFTDTQYF.

The chain employs TRBV6-1 and TRBJ1-2, with D possibly being TRBD1 (5 bases). Germline values: CDR1 MNHNS, CDR2 SASEGT. V lost 0 bases and J lost 6, with 14 bases in between. This CDR3 has 15 residues. CDR3 DNA sequence: TGTGCCAGCAGTGAAGCCCTGACAGTCCTAAATGGCTACACCTTC. Residues: CASSEALTVLNGYTF.

The genes are TRBV4-3 and TRBJ1-3; no clear D gene. Deletions cut 3 bases from V and 4 bases from J, with 10 bases between. The CDR3 length is 14 residues. In germline, CDR1 is LGHNA, CDR2 YSLEER. The CDR3 DNA follows: TGCGCCAGCAGCCAGTCCGTAGGAGGAAACACCATATATTTT. It codes for CASSQSVGGNTIYF.

The chain has TRBV7-2 and TRBJ1-4; D gene ambiguous. With 5 bases removed from V and 4 bases from J, the gap between germline ends came to 8 bases. In germline, CDR1 is SGHTA, CDR2 FQGNSA. The CDR3 spans 13 residues. The CDR3 nucleotides are TGTGCCAGCAGCCCCCGGCGTAATGAAAAACTGTTTTTT. Its protein is CASSPRRNEKLFF.

The chain joins TRBV28 to TRBJ1-6, with 9 bases aligning to TRBD1. Trimming cost V 4 bases and J 13 bases; bases outside gene matches: 11. Germline V gene lookup returns CDR1 MDHEN and CDR2 SYDVKM. This CDR3 region has 15 residues. The CDR3 sequence: CASSSRTGAVTPLHF. The DNA for the CDR3 is TGTGCCAGCAGTTCCCGGACAGGGGCCGTGACCCCCCTCCACTTT.

This rearrangement joins TRBV18 to TRBJ2-7, with 10 bases fitting TRBD2. Germline lookup yields CDR1 KGHSH and CDR2 LQKENI. J was trimmed by 4 bases and V by 0 bases; bases with no gene match: 6. The CDR3 covers 16 residues. The CDR3 DNA follows: TGTGCCAGCTCACCACCCCTAGCGGGAGTACCATACGAGCAGTACTTC. Translation gives CASSPPLAGVPYEQYF.

The chain employs TRBV12-5 and TRBJ1-5, with 7 bases lining up with TRBD1. Looked up from germline, CDR1 is LGHNT and CDR2 is FRNRAP. Trimming removed 1 base from V and 3 bases from J; junction bases left unmatched: 12. This CDR3 has 18 amino acids. CDR3 nucleotide sequence: TGTGCTAGTGGTTTGGCATACACCCGGGACAGCTTCAATCAGCCCCAGCATTTT. This sequence encodes CASGLAYTRDSFNQPQHF.

The CDR3, as DNA: TGTGCCTGGAACCAACAGGGAAGAGGAGAAAAACTGTTTTTT. Its translation is CAWNQQGRGEKLFF. The V gene is TRBV30, the J gene TRBJ1-4; the D gene is possibly TRBD1 (6 bases). The CDR3 totals 14 residues. Germline assignment: CDR1 GTSNPN and CDR2 SVGIG (reference sequence). Trimming left V 4 bases short and J 8 bases short, with 17 bases between. Looking up the rest from reference TRBV30 and TRBJ1-4 gives the full variable domain: SQTIHQWPATLVQPVGSPLSLECTVEGTSNPNLYWYRQAAGRGLQLLFYSVGIGQISSEVPQNLSASRPQDRQFILSSKKLLLSDSGFYLCAWNQQGRGEKLFFGSGTQLSVL.

For this clone: This sequence may be a read error, since a much larger clone differs from it by one base. Other DNA sequences in the same sample also yield this CDR3. This rearrangement joins TRBV25-1 to TRBJ2-7, with D unresolved. The CDR3 length is 11 residues. V dropped 4 bases and J dropped 3 bases, with 4 bases sitting between them. Germline V lookup: CDR1 MGHDK, CDR2 SYGVNS. CDR3: CASSAGYEQYF. The CDR3 coding sequence is TGTGCCAGCAGTGCGGGCTACGAGCAGTACTTC.

This chain connects TRBV7-8 to TRBJ1-3; D gene ambiguous. The CDR3 length is 12 residues. Trimming pared 8 bases from V and 2 bases from J, leaving 7 bases between. CDR1 and CDR2 (germline): SGHVS, FQNEAQ. In nucleotides, the CDR3 is TGTGCCAGCGTCGGTCCTGGAAACACCATATATTTT. Its protein is CASVGPGNTIYF.

The V and J genes are TRBV2 and TRBJ2-1, with 8 nucleotides matching TRBD1. The ends lost 3 bases at V and 8 bases at J; junction bases unmatched: 12. The length of the CDR3 is 16 residues. Germline assignment: CDR1 SNHLY and CDR2 FYNNEI. The CDR3 DNA reads as TGTGCCAGCAGTGACAACCTCGGACAGGGTATCTATGAGCAGTTCTTC. As protein: CASSDNLGQGIYEQFF.

This sequence joins TRBV7-2 and TRBJ2-4; a possible D gene is TRBD2 (5 bases). CDR1 and CDR2 (germline): SGHTA, FQGNSA. This CDR3 comprises 16 residues. Trimming cost V 2 bases and J 3 bases, with 14 bases left between them. CDR3: CASSLPGQRDKNIQYF. Here the CDR3 DNA reads TGTGCCAGCAGCTTACCCGGGCAACGGGACAAAAACATTCAGTACTTC.

V usage is TRBV10-1 and J usage is TRBJ2-3; D remains unclear. The CDR3 sequence is 15 residues long. Trimming took off 0 bases at V and 2 bases at J, with 9 bases between the two ends. CDR1 and CDR2 from the germline V gene are WNHNN and SYGVQD (reference sequence). CDR3 nucleotide sequence: TGCGCCAGCAGTGAGTCGGCTGACTTCACAGATACGCAGTATTTT. Translation: CASSESADFTDTQYF.

This chain links TRBV7-8 with TRBJ2-7; maybe TRBD2 (6 bases). V lost 3 bases to trimming and J lost 0 bases, with 9 bases between them. CDR3 length: 14 residues. Germline CDR1 and CDR2: SGHVS and FQNEAQ. CDR3 sequence: CASSFSGISYEQYF. The CDR3 DNA follows: TGTGCCAGCAGCTTTAGCGGTATCTCCTACGAGCAGTACTTC.

The V and J genes are TRBV18 and TRBJ2-7, with D perhaps matching TRBD2 (7 bases). The CDR3 runs 16 residues. V lost 0 bases and J lost 0, with 12 bases in between. From germline, CDR1 is KGHSH and CDR2 LQKENI. CDR3 loop: CASSPPGGVSSYEQYF. The CDR3 DNA sequence: TGTGCCAGCTCACCACCAGGGGGGGTCAGCTCCTACGAGCAGTACTTC.

The chain uses TRBV7-2 and TRBJ1-5; a possible D gene is TRBD1 (6 bases). The V and J ends lost 0 bases and 3 bases respectively, with 12 bases between them. CDR1 and CDR2 (germline): SGHTA, FQGNSA. The CDR3 contains 16 residues. DNA for the CDR3: TGTGCCAGCAGCTTAGCGGCAGGGGCGAACAATCAGCCCCAGCATTTT. Translation gives CASSLAAGANNQPQHF.

The chain recombines TRBV28 with TRBJ1-4; D may be TRBD1 (5 bases). Germline V gene sequence: CDR1 MDHEN, CDR2 SYDVKM. The length of the CDR3 is 18 residues. The V end was cut by 6 bases, the J end by 0 bases, with 20 bases between. This CDR3 reads CASRLGRVNGATNEKLFF. The CDR3 DNA reads as TGTGCCAGCAGGTTGGGCAGGGTCAACGGGGCAACTAATGAAAAACTGTTTTTT. Full variable domain (outside the CDR3, taken from reference TRBV28 and TRBJ1-4): DVKVTQSSRYLVKRTGEKVFLECVQDMDHENMFWYRQDPGLGLRLIYFSYDVKMKEKGDIPEGYSVSREKKERFSLILESASTNQTSMYLCASRLGRVNGATNEKLFFGSGTQLSVL.